The 23 T cell receptor beta chains below come from one sample, sequenced in a study of T cells in tuberculosis. Here immunoSEQ multiplex PCR was the method, and the copy in TCRdb shows in-frame clones only, minus some. This table has about 38,000 clones, roughly 94% appearing once. The time point here: new active TB diagnosis, blood taken before or within 7 days of starting treatment. Sequenced here: PBMCs, sampled at tuberculosis diagnosis. The receptors here all came from an adult with tuberculosis.

The chain couples TRBV9 to TRBJ1-4; 10 bases line up with TRBD1. V trimming: 0 bases; J trimming: 8 bases; junction bases outside the gene matches: 7. Germline V gene sequence: CDR1 SGDLS, CDR2 YYNGEE. The CDR3 is 16 amino acids. CDR3 loop: CASSVGDRGRGEKLFF. The DNA of the CDR3 is TGTGCCAGCAGCGTAGGAGACAGGGGGCGAGGGGAAAAACTGTTTTTT.

The CDR3 sequence is CASSLSRGPNTEAFF. CDR3 DNA sequence: TGTGCCAGCAGTTTATCTCGAGGGCCGAACACTGAAGCTTTCTTT. The gene calls are TRBV27 and TRBJ1-1; no firm D call. Germline loops: CDR1 MNHEY, CDR2 SMNVEV (reference sequence). Trimming stripped 0 bases from V and 1 base from J, with 9 bases between. This CDR3 is built from 15 residues.

The gene calls are TRBV7-9 and TRBJ1-1; tentative D call: TRBD1 (5 bases). Germline CDR1 SEHNR, CDR2 FQNEAQ (reference sequence). With 5 bases removed from V and 0 bases from J, the gap between germline ends came to 13 bases. This CDR3 comprises 15 residues. CDR3 in amino acids: CASSDRQYMNTEAFF. Here the CDR3 DNA reads TGTGCCAGCAGCGACCGACAGTACATGAACACTGAAGCTTTCTTT.

This chain's CDR3 is CASSYSTGTFEQYF. The CDR3 coding sequence is TGTGCCAGCAGTTACTCGACAGGGACCTTCGAGCAGTACTTC. V gene TRBV6-6 combines with J gene TRBJ2-7; TRBD1 agrees at 7 bases. This CDR3 is 14 amino acids long. Trimming at V came to 0 bases and at J to 6 bases, leaving 5 bases not matched to a gene. Looked up from germline, CDR1 is MNHNY and CDR2 is SVGAGI (reference sequence).

This clone came up once. The rearrangement uses TRBV20-1 and TRBJ1-3; no firm D call. Germline loops: CDR1 DFQATT, CDR2 SNEGSKA (reference sequence). Trimming shortened V by 3 bases and J by 7 bases, and 7 bases separated the two germline ends. CDR3 length equals 11 residues. The CDR3 here is CSASYPNTIYF. The CDR3 DNA reads as TGCAGTGCTAGTTATCCTAACACCATATATTTT.

The V gene is TRBV4-1, the J gene TRBJ2-7; maybe TRBD1 (6 bases). Per germline, CDR1 MGHRA and CDR2 YSYEKL. V shed 3 bases and J shed 2 bases, with 14 bases lying between them. The CDR3 totals 15 residues. CDR3: CASSQGYREAYEQYF. CDR3 coding DNA: TGCGCCAGCAGCCAGGGCTACAGGGAAGCCTACGAGCAGTACTTC.

The chain has TRBV19 and TRBJ1-4; D unclear. Per germline, CDR1 LNHDA and CDR2 SQIVND (reference sequence). The CDR3 is made up of 15 amino acids. V was cut by 5 bases and J by 7 bases, with 17 bases left in between. The CDR3 DNA follows: TGTGCCAGTAGTCGCTACGGTACTCTCCTTGAAAAACTGTTTTTT. As protein: CASSRYGTLLEKLFF.

This CDR3 is CASSSESGNTIYF. DNA of the CDR3: TGTGCCAGCAGCTCCGAGTCTGGAAACACCATATATTTT. The chain is built from TRBV7-9 and TRBJ1-3; D call uncertain. This CDR3 comprises 13 residues. V was pared by 4 bases and J by 1 base, with 5 bases between. The germline V gene has CDR1 SEHNR and CDR2 FQNEAQ (reference sequence). Full variable domain (remainder filled in from reference TRBV7-9 and TRBJ1-3): DTGVSQNPRHKITKRGQNVTFRCDPISEHNRLYWYRQTLGQGPEFLTYFQNEAQLEKSRLLSDRFSAERPKGSFSTLEIQRTEQGDSAMYLCASSSESGNTIYFGEGSWLTVV.

The chain joins TRBV5-4 to TRBJ2-7, with TRBD2 matching over 7 bases. V lost 2 bases and J lost 2; bases outside the gene matches: 4. The length of the CDR3 is 14 residues. From germline, CDR1 is SGHNT and CDR2 YYREEE (reference sequence). The chain's CDR3 is CASSFMGLPYEQYF. As DNA, the CDR3 is TGTGCCAGCAGCTTTATGGGACTACCCTACGAGCAGTACTTC. Full variable domain (missing parts from reference TRBV5-4 and TRBJ2-7): ETGVTQSPTHLIKTRGQQVTLRCSSQSGHNTVSWYQQALGQGPQFIFQYYREEENGRGNFPPRFSGLQFPNYSSELNVNALELDDSALYLCASSFMGLPYEQYFGPGTRLTVT.

V and J are TRBV4-1 and TRBJ1-1; TRBD1 matches 9 bases. V lost 4 bases, J lost 5 bases, and 8 bases stayed unmatched. The CDR3 is 15 residues long. CDR1 MGHRA and CDR2 YSYEKL come from the germline V gene. The CDR3 region is CASSRGQGKLTEAFF. CDR3 DNA: TGCGCCAGCAGCCGGGGACAGGGTAAGCTGACTGAAGCTTTCTTT.

A remark on this clone: Distinct nucleotide sequences in the sample also encode this CDR3. The chain joins TRBV6-5 to TRBJ1-1; TRBD1 aligns across 7 bases. CDR1 is MNHEY, CDR2 SVGAGI, per germline. CDR3 length: 14 residues. Trimming took 2 bases from V and 5 from J; bases not matched to a gene: 5. The CDR3 DNA reads TGTGCCAGCAGTTACGTGACAGGGTCGACTGAAGCTTTCTTT. It translates to CASSYVTGSTEAFF.

The chain couples TRBV27 to TRBJ1-2; D is uncertain. In germline, CDR1 is MNHEY, CDR2 SMNVEV (reference sequence). Between the trimmed V and J ends, which lost 0 bases and 6 bases, there was a span of 14 bases. The CDR3 covers 15 residues. The CDR3 protein is CASSLSRGPMHGYTF. The CDR3 region has the DNA TGTGCCAGCAGTTTATCCCGGGGTCCTATGCATGGCTACACCTTC.

J is TRBJ2-3 and V is TRBV27; 10 bases agree with TRBD2. The CDR3 spans 17 residues. The trim removed 2 bases at V and 4 bases at J, leaving 9 bases unmatched. The germline gives CDR1 MNHEY, CDR2 SMNVEV (reference sequence). CDR3 sequence (DNA): TGTGCCAGCAGTTTAGCCCGCCTAGCGGGGGTATCAGATACGCAGTATTTT. It yields the protein CASSLARLAGVSDTQYF.

The chain carries TRBV6-7 and TRBJ1-4; 8 bases match TRBD1. TRBV6-7 is designated an ORF whose function remains uncertain. The CDR3 runs to 16 residues. V lost 2 bases and J lost 5; bases outside the gene matches: 7. CDR3 region: CASSYPGQVQNEKLFF. CDR3 in DNA: TGTGCCAGCAGTTACCCGGGACAGGTGCAGAATGAAAAACTGTTTTTT.

The chain couples TRBV2 to TRBJ2-7, with D hard to call. CDR3 length equals 13 residues. The germline V gene has CDR1 SNHLY and CDR2 FYNNEI. Trimming cost V 5 bases and J 1 base, with 9 bases left between them. CDR3 protein: CASSRQVSYEQYF. The CDR3 bases are TGTGCCAGCAGTCGGCAGGTATCCTACGAGCAGTACTTC.

The V call is TRBV15, the J call TRBJ1-2; TRBD1 might be the D (5 bases). Trimming stripped 4 bases from V and 8 bases from J, with 14 bases between. The CDR3 is 13 amino acids. In germline, CDR1 is LNHNV, CDR2 YYDKDF (reference sequence). CDR3 bases: TGTGCCACCAGCACCGGTGAAGGGGTCGGCTACACCTTC. Protein: CATSTGEGVGYTF. Combining the CDR3 with reference TRBV15 and TRBJ1-2 gives the whole variable domain DAMVIQNPRYQVTQFGKPVTLSCSQTLNHNVMYWYQQKSSQAPKLLFHYYDKDFNNEADTPDNFQSRRPNTSFCFLDIRSPGLGDTAMYLCATSTGEGVGYTFGSGTRLTVV.

The gene calls are TRBV5-1 and TRBJ2-5; TRBD1 agrees at 11 bases. Germline trimming cut 0 bases from V and 5 bases from J; bases unmatched to any gene: 3. The CDR3 loop spans 15 amino acids. Per germline, CDR1 SGHRS and CDR2 YFSETQ. CDR3 loop: CASSLGDRGLETQYF. The CDR3 DNA reads as TGCGCCAGCAGCTTGGGGGACAGGGGGTTGGAGACCCAGTACTTC. Combining the CDR3 with reference TRBV5-1 and TRBJ2-5 gives the whole variable domain KAGVTQTPRYLIKTRGQQVTLSCSPISGHRSVSWYQQTPGQGLQFLFEYFSETQRNKGNFPGRFSGRQFSNSRSEMNVSTLELGDSALYLCASSLGDRGLETQYFGPGTRLLVL.

The CDR3 loop is CASSSTGGRRTFNEKLFF. DNA of the CDR3: TGTGCCAGCAGTTCCACGGGGGGTCGACGGACTTTTAACGAAAAACTGTTTTTT. The genes are TRBV27 and TRBJ1-4; a possible D gene is TRBD1 (5 bases). Germline loops: CDR1 MNHEY, CDR2 SMNVEV (reference sequence). The germline V and J ends were trimmed by 4 bases and 8 bases, with 26 bases remaining between them. The CDR3 has 18 amino acids. Full variable domain (remainder filled in from reference TRBV27 and TRBJ1-4): EAQVTQNPRYLITVTGKKLTVTCSQNMNHEYMSWYRQDPGLGLRQIYYSMNVEVTDKGDVPEGYKVSRKEKRNFPLILESPSPNQTSLYFCASSSTGGRRTFNEKLFFGSGTQLSVL.

The J gene is TRBJ1-1, the V gene TRBV19, with D possibly being TRBD1 (5 bases). The V and J ends lost 8 bases and 7 bases respectively, with 20 bases between them. Germline V lookup: CDR1 LNHDA, CDR2 SQIVND (reference sequence). This CDR3 is built from 14 residues. The CDR3 here is CASGRLADTSEAFF. CDR3 in DNA: TGTGCCAGTGGTAGGCTAGCGGACACGAGTGAAGCTTTCTTT.

The V gene is TRBV28, the J gene TRBJ2-1; a weak D match, TRBD2 (5 bases). In germline, CDR1 is MDHEN, CDR2 SYDVKM. This CDR3 has 16 amino acids. V lost 5 bases and J 0 bases, leaving 14 bases between the germline ends. The CDR3 DNA reads TGTGCCAGCAGTACCGCGGGTGAGAGCTCCTACAATGAGCAGTTCTTC. It specifies CASSTAGESSYNEQFF.

The chain links TRBV5-1 to TRBJ1-2; a weak D match, TRBD1 (5 bases). Trimming took 0 bases from V and 4 from J, leaving 13 bases between them. From germline, CDR1 is SGHRS and CDR2 YFSETQ. The CDR3 has 15 residues. The CDR3 reads CASSLGGDLTYGYTF. CDR3 bases: TGCGCCAGCAGCTTGGGCGGGGACCTGACCTATGGCTACACCTTC.

CDR3 loop: CASSLASTRETLTDTQYF. The CDR3 bases are TGTGCCAGCAGCTTAGCGAGTACCAGGGAAACCCTCACAGATACGCAGTATTTT. The chain is built from TRBV11-1 and TRBJ2-3; weak D call: TRBD1 (5 bases). Trimming pared 0 bases from V and 2 bases from J, leaving 18 bases between. From germline, CDR1 is SGHAT and CDR2 FQDESV (reference sequence). This CDR3 spans 18 amino acids.

V and J are TRBV7-2 and TRBJ2-1; possible D gene TRBD1, 6 bases. Trimming shortened V by 5 bases and J by 0 bases, and 11 bases separated the two germline ends. The CDR3 runs to 15 residues. CDR1 SGHTA and CDR2 FQGNSA come from the germline V gene. The CDR3, as DNA: TGTGCCAGCAGCCGACAGGCAAGCTCCTACAATGAGCAGTTCTTC. It encodes CASSRQASSYNEQFF.